This TCR beta chain originates from a study of T cell repertoires in cytomegalovirus infection. The overall study: CMV epitopes that were recently identified and HLA-C-restricted were used alongside well-studied HLA-B-restricted ones. Based on public TCR beta signatures, there were indications of CMV infection and of a matching HLA type. General study points: The study identified carriers of CMV plus the relevant HLA from cumulative public TCR beta family frequency. The study found HLA-C-restricted CMV-specific TCR beta clonotypes dominating the ex vivo response.

The length of the CDR3 is 14 residues. CDR1 and CDR2 (germline): MNHEY, SMNVEV (reference sequence). V shed 2 bases and J 5 bases; nucleotides not matched to a gene: 4. TCRdb processed the reads anew with MiXCR; each CDR3 protein has one entry. The sample carries about 160,000 distinct CDR3 sequences, less than 25% recorded once. This clonotype was observed a few times. The antigen remains undetermined. The chain links TRBV27 to TRBJ2-5, with 8 bases lining up with TRBD1. The receptor was derived from a human donor in good health (CMV status not recorded). Some clones in this sample may be carry-over from other donors' samples. Sample: CD8+ T cells from cultured PBMCs, taken from culture after CMV antigen stimulation. This CDR3 reads CASSLQGALETQYF. In nucleotides, the CDR3 is TGTGCCAGCAGTTTACAGGGGGCATTGGAGACCCAGTACTTC.